The 10 T cell receptor beta chains reported below all come from one sample, sequenced in a study of T-cell memory formation after mild COVID-19. TCRdb analysed the 5' RACE reads with MiXCR anew, one entry per CDR3 protein. Seen here are approximately 430,000 distinct CDR3 sequences, less than 25% observed once, and the top ten hold around 13%. Sample: PBMCs or a T cell subset sorted from them (not recorded which). Receptors were obtained from an adult woman who had mild COVID-19 (a few samples of this study predate the infection). Cell type and time point are not known.

This chain uses TRBV4-1 with TRBJ2-2; 10 bases map to TRBD2. There are 16 residues in the CDR3. The germline V gene has CDR1 MGHRA and CDR2 YSYEKL. V was clipped by 4 bases and J by 5 bases; unmatched bases: 7. Here the CDR3 reads CASSLTSGDMTGELFF. In DNA, the CDR3 is TGCGCCAGCAGCCTTACTAGCGGGGACATGACCGGGGAGCTGTTTTTT.

This clonotype has more than one count but fewer than ten. The chain combines TRBV5-4 with TRBJ2-1, with 11 nucleotides matching TRBD2. The CDR3 totals 16 residues. Germline loops: CDR1 SGHNT, CDR2 YYREEE (reference sequence). After removal of 2 bases from V and 6 bases from J, the junction contained 7 bases not matched to a gene. The CDR3 loop reads CASSFSRLAGSNEQFF. In DNA, the CDR3 is TGTGCCAGCAGCTTTTCGAGACTAGCGGGGTCCAATGAGCAGTTCTTC. The full variable domain, in which reference TRBV5-4 and TRBJ2-1 provide the parts outside the CDR3, is ETGVTQSPTHLIKTRGQQVTLRCSSQSGHNTVSWYQQALGQGPQFIFQYYREEENGRGNFPPRFSGLQFPNYSSELNVNALELDDSALYLCASSFSRLAGSNEQFFGPGTRLTVL.

The chain has TRBV27 and TRBJ1-2; D not resolved. V lost 7 bases, J lost 4 bases, and 16 bases lay in between. Germline CDR1 reads MNHEY; CDR2 reads SMNVEV (reference sequence). This CDR3 comprises 14 residues. CDR3 coding DNA: TGTGCCAGCACCCCCCAGGAGGGTTCCTATGGCTACACCTTC. Its translation is CASTPQEGSYGYTF.

This clonotype was seen a handful of times. V usage is TRBV9 and J usage is TRBJ2-7; D may match TRBD1 or TRBD2 (5 bases each). CDR3 size: 15 residues. CDR1 and CDR2 (germline): SGDLS, YYNGEE. V lost 3 bases and J lost 2, with 15 bases in between. The CDR3 region has the DNA TGTGCCAGCAGCGCCAAACCGGGACGGCCCTACGAGCAGTACTTC. Protein sequence: CASSAKPGRPYEQYF. The whole variable domain, filled in from reference TRBV9 and TRBJ2-7, reads DSGVTQTPKHLITATGQRVTLRCSPRSGDLSVYWYQQSLDQGLQFLIQYYNGEERAKGNILERFSAQQFPDLHSELNLSSLELGDSALYFCASSAKPGRPYEQYFGPGTRLTVT.

This clonotype has only a few counts. The chain uses TRBV7-2 and TRBJ2-1; TRBD2 matches at 14 bases. The CDR3 spans 17 residues. Germline V gives CDR1 SGHTA, CDR2 FQGNSA. V was clipped by 6 bases and J by 2 bases; unmatched bases: 6. The DNA for the CDR3 is TGTGCCAGCAGTCCAGGGACTAGCGGGGGCCCCTACAATGAGCAGTTCTTC. It encodes CASSPGTSGGPYNEQFF.

V and J are TRBV30 and TRBJ1-2; D ambiguous. This CDR3 spans 16 amino acids. V lost 1 base and J lost 3, with 18 bases in between. Germline loops: CDR1 GTSNPN, CDR2 SVGIG (reference sequence). This chain's CDR3 is CAWSDWSPRTHYGYTF. CDR3 nucleotide sequence: TGTGCCTGGAGTGATTGGTCGCCCCGGACGCACTATGGCTACACCTTC.

This clonotype was observed a handful of times. The genes are TRBV6-2 or TRBV6-3 and TRBJ2-5; no clear D. CDR1 is MNHEY, CDR2 SVGEGT, per germline. Trimming pared 8 bases from V and 6 bases from J, leaving 10 bases between. The CDR3 has 11 residues. In nucleotides, the CDR3 is TGTGCCAGCCGTGAAGGGCAGACCCAGTACTTC. Its protein is CASREGQTQYF.

This chain connects TRBV19 to TRBJ1-1; D gene unclear. The CDR3 contains 13 residues. The germline V gene encodes CDR1 LNHDA and CDR2 SQIVND (reference sequence). V was trimmed by 2 bases and J by 1 base, leaving 5 bases between them. The CDR3 sequence: CASSIKGNTEAFF. Here the CDR3 DNA reads TGTGCCAGTAGTATAAAGGGGAACACTGAAGCTTTCTTT. Variable domain in full (rest from reference TRBV19 and TRBJ1-1): DGGITQSPKYLFRKEGQNVTLSCEQNLNHDAMYWYRQDPGQGLRLIYYSQIVNDFQKGDIAEGYSVSREKKESFPLTVTSAQKNPTAFYLCASSIKGNTEAFFGQGTRLTVV.

This clonotype occurred a few times. The V and J genes are TRBV30 and TRBJ2-5; D uncertain. Trimming took off 2 bases at V and 2 bases at J, with 9 bases between the two ends. The V gene's germline CDR1 is GTSNPN and CDR2 SVGIG (reference sequence). This CDR3 spans 13 amino acids. The CDR3 DNA follows: TGTGCCTGGAGTAGGCAGTTACAAGAGACCCAGTACTTC. Translated, it gives CAWSRQLQETQYF. The variable domain in full, completed from reference TRBV30 and TRBJ2-5, reads SQTIHQWPATLVQPVGSPLSLECTVEGTSNPNLYWYRQAAGRGLQLLFYSVGIGQISSEVPQNLSASRPQDRQFILSSKKLLLSDSGFYLCAWSRQLQETQYFGPGTRLLVL.

The gene calls are TRBV4-1 and TRBJ2-2; 14 bases fit TRBD2. The CDR3 extends over 16 amino acids. V shed 7 bases, J shed 6 bases, and the junction held 7 bases outside the gene matches. The germline gives CDR1 MGHRA, CDR2 YSYEKL. The CDR3 DNA follows: TGCGCCAGCACGGGACTAGCGGGGGCCAGAGCCGGGGAGCTGTTTTTT. Translating gives CASTGLAGARAGELFF.